This T cell receptor beta chain was identified during a study of T cells in Graves' hyperthyroidism and ophthalmopathy. Study details: Specimen type is peripheral blood, collected at initial diagnosis prior to any treatment.

Note on this clonotype: The antigen is not known.

The study based diagnoses on clinical symptoms, serum thyroxine and TRAb, thyroid ultrasound and orbital computed tomography. Regions amplified from RNA transcripts were the TCR beta CDR3 regions. HTBI primers were employed in a first-round RT-PCR of the TCR CDR3. TCRdb used MiXCR to reprocess the multiplex PCR reads, holding one entry per CDR3 protein. The sample has around 580,000 distinct CDR3 sequences, over 15% seen once. Study-wide findings and caveats: Most clonotypes that expanded in the thyroid above 0.001 also showed up in blood.

Sequenced sample: blood. The sequence derives from a woman between 18 and 29 years old with Graves' hyperthyroidism.

DNA for the CDR3: TGTGCCGCAAGGACAGGGGCGAACACTGAAGCTTTCTTT. Its protein product is CAARTGANTEAFF. The rearrangement links TRBV10-3 to TRBJ1-1, with TRBD1 matching over 9 bases. The junction had 5 bases not matched to a gene; V was cut back by 11 bases and J by 1 base. CDR3 size: 13 residues. Germline CDR1 and CDR2: ENHRY and SYGVKD.